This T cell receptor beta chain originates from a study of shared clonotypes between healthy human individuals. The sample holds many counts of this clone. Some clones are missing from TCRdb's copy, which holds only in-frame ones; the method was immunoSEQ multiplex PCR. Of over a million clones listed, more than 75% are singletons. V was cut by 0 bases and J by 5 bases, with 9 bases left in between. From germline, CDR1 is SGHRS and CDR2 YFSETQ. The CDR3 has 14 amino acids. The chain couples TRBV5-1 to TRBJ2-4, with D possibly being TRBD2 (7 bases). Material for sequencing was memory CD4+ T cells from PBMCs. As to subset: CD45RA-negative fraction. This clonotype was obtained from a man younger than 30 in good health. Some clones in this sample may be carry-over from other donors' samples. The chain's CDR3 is CASSLAGGENIQYF. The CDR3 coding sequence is TGCGCCAGCAGCTTGGCGGGGGGCGAAAACATTCAGTACTTC.